This passage covers 9 T cell receptor beta chains from one sample sequenced in a study of shared clonotypes between healthy human individuals. Assay: immunoSEQ multiplex PCR; the TCRdb copy retains only in-frame clones and omits some. The data show approximately 980,000 clones, approximately 80% seen once. Sequenced sample: memory CD4+ T cells sorted from blood. Subset of the sample: CD45RA-negative fraction. The receptors stem from a man younger than 35 in good health.

This chain links TRBV7-9 with TRBJ1-6; D unresolved. The CDR3 has 13 amino acids. Germline CDR1 is SEHNR and CDR2 is FQNEAQ (reference sequence). V lost 6 bases to trimming and J lost 6 bases, with 9 bases between them. The CDR3 sequence: CASSVQSNSPLHF. Written as DNA, the CDR3 is TGTGCCAGCAGTGTGCAATCTAATTCACCCCTCCACTTT.

There are a few counts of this clone. The chain has TRBV9 and TRBJ1-6; the D gene is possibly TRBD1 (6 bases). Between the trimmed V and J ends, which lost 4 bases and 5 bases, there was a span of 10 bases. The CDR3 is 14 residues long. Germline V gives CDR1 SGDLS, CDR2 YYNGEE. CDR3 in DNA: TGTGCCAGCAGCTCTCGGGACAATAATTCACCCCTCCACTTT. It specifies CASSSRDNNSPLHF.

The chain couples TRBV5-4 to TRBJ2-7; no firm D call. Trimming removed 1 base at V and 0 bases at J, with 14 bases between. The CDR3 is 16 amino acids. Germline CDR1 is SGHNT and CDR2 is YYREEE (reference sequence). The CDR3 reads CASSLSPQTASYEQYF. CDR3 nucleotides: TGTGCCAGCAGCTTGTCGCCCCAGACGGCCTCCTACGAGCAGTACTTC.

This clone has only a few counts. A single base separates this from a much larger clone, so it may be a read error. V and J are TRBV4-3 and TRBJ2-5; D gene unclear. The DNA end is more similar to TRBJ2-7, so the J call may be wrong. The germline V gene encodes CDR1 LGHNA and CDR2 YSLEER. This CDR3 region has 15 residues. The CDR3 DNA sequence: TGCGCCAGCAGCCAAGATCGGGCAGCTACCTACGAGCAGTACTTC. Translating gives CASSQDRAATYEQYF.

This clone has a single count. The chain uses TRBV4-1 and TRBJ1-1, with 7 bases that match TRBD1. Unmatched junction bases numbered 6, after V lost 2 bases and J lost 3 bases. The CDR3 covers 15 residues. Germline V lookup: CDR1 MGHRA, CDR2 YSYEKL. The CDR3 protein is CASSQRGTGDTEAFF. CDR3 DNA: TGCGCCAGCAGCCAAAGGGGAACAGGGGACACTGAAGCTTTCTTT.

As DNA, the CDR3 is TGTGCCACTATGGTAGCGGGAGGGCCTGGAGAGCAGTACTTC. Translating it yields CATMVAGGPGEQYF. V is TRBV27 and J is TRBJ2-7, with 11 bases lining up with TRBD2. Germline V gene data show CDR1 as MNHEY and CDR2 as SMNVEV (reference sequence). The CDR3 consists of 14 residues. The V segment lost 10 bases and the J segment 7 bases; nucleotides outside the gene matches: 12.

The rearrangement uses TRBV6-4 and TRBJ1-2, with TRBD1 matching over 7 bases. Trimming took 5 bases from V and 0 from J; bases not matched to a gene: 3. Germline assignment: CDR1 MRHNA and CDR2 SNTAGT. There are 14 residues in the CDR3. This CDR3 reads CASSPGTANYGYTF. The CDR3 region has the DNA TGTGCCAGCAGTCCCGGGACAGCTAACTATGGCTACACCTTC.

In this sample, this clone turned up a few times. V gene TRBV19 combines with J gene TRBJ2-7; the match to TRBD1 covers 7 bases. The CDR3 is made up of 14 amino acids. With 3 bases clipped from V and 3 bases from J, the junction kept 5 bases outside the gene matches. CDR1 and CDR2 (germline): LNHDA, SQIVND (reference sequence). The CDR3 region is CASSIQGGGYEQYF. DNA of the CDR3: TGTGCCAGTAGTATCCAAGGGGGCGGCTACGAGCAGTACTTC.

This chain links TRBV5-1 with TRBJ2-2, with D maybe TRBD2 (6 bases). There are 14 residues in the CDR3. Germline V gene data show CDR1 as SGHRS and CDR2 as YFSETQ. The V gene lost 7 bases and the J gene lost 6 bases, with 16 bases spanning the gap. CDR3 bases: TGCGCCAGCCTCGAAGGGAGCGGGCCCGGGGAGCTGTTTTTT. It translates to CASLEGSGPGELFF.